These 13 T cell receptor beta chains came from one sample sequenced in a study of CD8 T cells in ankylosing spondylitis. TCRdb fed the 5' RACE reads into MiXCR, producing one record per CDR3 protein. The sample lists about 230,000 distinct CDR3 sequences; roughly 8.2% were seen once. Sequenced material: blood, either unsorted or a sorted T cell fraction (not recorded which). These receptors were collected from a female donor with ankylosing spondylitis or in good health (not recorded which).

CDR3 coding DNA: TGTGCCAGCAGCCGGGACTACGGGGCAGATACGCAGTATTTT. Translating it yields CASSRDYGADTQYF. The rearrangement joins TRBV2 to TRBJ2-3; 7 nucleotides match TRBD2. This CDR3 region has 14 residues. V lost 6 bases and J lost 4; bases outside the gene matches: 7. Germline assignment: CDR1 SNHLY and CDR2 FYNNEI.

This clonotype was seen ten or more times. This chain connects TRBV7-9 to TRBJ2-1; the match to TRBD1 covers 7 bases. V shed 8 bases and J 13 bases; nucleotides not matched to a gene: 2. The CDR3 covers 9 residues. The germline V gene encodes CDR1 SEHNR and CDR2 FQNEAQ (reference sequence). CDR3 sequence: CASGTEQFF. The CDR3 DNA follows: TGTGCCAGCGGGACAGAACAGTTCTTC.

This clonotype has just a few counts. This rearrangement joins TRBV7-2 to TRBJ2-7, with D hard to call. CDR1 SGHTA and CDR2 FQGNSA come from the germline V gene. V was clipped by 3 bases and J by 4 bases, with 7 bases between them. The CDR3 loop spans 12 amino acids. The CDR3 loop reads CASSFSDYEQYF. The CDR3 DNA reads as TGTGCCAGCAGCTTTTCAGATTACGAGCAGTACTTC.

Ten or more counts support this clonotype. J is TRBJ2-1 and V is TRBV19, with TRBD2 identical over 8 bases. Germline assignment: CDR1 LNHDA and CDR2 SQIVND (reference sequence). Trimming cost V 8 bases and J 5 bases; bases outside gene matches: 11. There are 15 residues in the CDR3. The CDR3 DNA reads as TGTGCCAGTCCCTATAGCGGGAAGGCGGACAATGAGCAGTTCTTC. It specifies CASPYSGKADNEQFF.

There are many counts of this clonotype. The gene calls are TRBV5-5 and TRBJ1-5; D is unresolved. Trimming removed 1 base at V and 4 bases at J, with 15 bases between. The CDR3 sequence is 16 residues long. The germline V gene has CDR1 SGHKS and CDR2 YYEKEE (reference sequence). The CDR3 DNA sequence: TGTGCCAGCAGCTTGTTGGCGGATGGGATTAATCAGCCCCAGCATTTT. As protein: CASSLLADGINQPQHF.

This clonotype appeared many times. The chain couples TRBV6-2 or TRBV6-3 to TRBJ2-1; a weak D match, TRBD2 (5 bases). In germline, CDR1 is MNHEY, CDR2 SVGEGT. Trimming stripped 2 bases from V and 3 bases from J, with 8 bases between. This CDR3 has 14 amino acids. CDR3 DNA: TGTGCCAGCAGTTACCCGGGATACTACAATGAGCAGTTCTTC. Its translation is CASSYPGYYNEQFF.

This clonotype appeared many times. The chain uses TRBV30 and TRBJ2-7; 9 nucleotides line up with TRBD2. This CDR3 region has 13 residues. The ends lost 2 bases at V and 3 bases at J; junction bases unmatched: 2. CDR1 is GTSNPN, CDR2 SVGIG, per germline (reference sequence). The CDR3 spells CAWSKAGGYEQYF. The CDR3 coding sequence is TGTGCCTGGAGTAAAGCGGGGGGCTACGAGCAGTACTTC.

This clonotype was seen at least ten times. This chain uses TRBV12-3 or TRBV12-4 with TRBJ1-1, with D perhaps TRBD1 (6 bases). V lost 7 bases, J lost 3 bases, and 21 bases lay in between. CDR3 length: 16 amino acids. The CDR3 here is CASMKGHRTTDTEAFF. For the CDR3, the DNA is TGTGCCAGCATGAAGGGACACCGGACTACTGACACTGAAGCTTTCTTT.

In its sample, this clonotype was seen many times. The chain has TRBV5-1 and TRBJ1-4; D is possibly TRBD1 (5 bases). Looked up from germline, CDR1 is SGHRS and CDR2 is YFSETQ. The CDR3 spans 15 residues. V was pared by 4 bases and J by 9 bases, with 19 bases between. DNA for the CDR3: TGCGCCAGCAGCCCCTCGCCCAGGGAGGGAAAAAAACTGTTTTTT. Its protein product is CASSPSPREGKKLFF. Together with reference TRBV5-1 and TRBJ1-4, the CDR3 gives the full variable domain: KAGVTQTPRYLIKTRGQQVTLSCSPISGHRSVSWYQQTPGQGLQFLFEYFSETQRNKGNFPGRFSGRQFSNSRSEMNVSTLELGDSALYLCASSPSPREGKKLFFGSGTQLSVL.

This clonotype was recorded at least ten times. This sequence joins TRBV20-1 and TRBJ2-3, with D perhaps assigned TRBD1 or TRBD2 (5 bases each). Deletions cut 0 bases from V and 0 bases from J, with 19 bases between. Germline-derived CDR1 and CDR2 are DFQATT and SNEGSKA (reference sequence). The CDR3 extends over 18 amino acids. CDR3 sequence reads: CSARDVGPGTGSTDTQYF. The CDR3 region has the DNA TGCAGTGCTAGAGATGTGGGCCCCGGGACGGGTAGCACAGATACGCAGTATTTT.

There are many counts of this clonotype. V gene TRBV5-1 combines with J gene TRBJ1-2, with 8 bases aligning to TRBD1. V dropped 7 bases and J dropped 4; count of bases not matched to a gene: 12. This CDR3 comprises 15 residues. CDR1 and CDR2 (germline): SGHRS, YFSETQ. Written as DNA, the CDR3 is TGCGCCAGCGGCAAAGCGGCAGGGGGCGCCTATGGCTACACCTTC. It translates to CASGKAAGGAYGYTF.

This clonotype was picked up many times. The chain joins TRBV12-3 or TRBV12-4 to TRBJ2-3; D tentatively fits TRBD1 or TRBD2 (6 bases each). CDR3 length: 14 residues. Trimming pared 3 bases from V and 5 bases from J, leaving 12 bases between. In DNA form, the CDR3 reads TGTGCCAGCAGTTTCGGGGGCGCGATAGATACGCAGTATTTT. This encodes CASSFGGAIDTQYF.

This clonotype was seen many times. The chain joins TRBV15 to TRBJ1-6, with D unclear. Germline CDR1 is LNHNV and CDR2 is YYDKDF (reference sequence). V was trimmed by 3 bases and J by 7 bases, leaving 7 bases between them. The CDR3 has 13 residues. CDR3 nucleotide sequence: TGTGCCACCAGCAGGCGGGAGAATTCACCCCTCCACTTT. As protein: CATSRRENSPLHF. Supplemented by reference TRBV15 and TRBJ1-6, the full variable domain reads DAMVIQNPRYQVTQFGKPVTLSCSQTLNHNVMYWYQQKSSQAPKLLFHYYDKDFNNEADTPDNFQSRRPNTSFCFLDIRSPGLGDTAMYLCATSRRENSPLHFGNGTRLTVT.